The 10 T cell receptor beta chains given below trace back to one sample, sequenced in a study of T cells in localized non-small cell lung cancer. Assay used: immunoSEQ multiplex PCR; TCRdb lists only in-frame clones, some missing. Of fewer than 30,000 clones detected, 70% to 90% appear once; the ten largest clones hold around 15%. Sequencing used peripheral blood, obtained before any cancer treatment. The source is a female donor over 55 with stage II squamous cell lung carcinoma.

The rearrangement joins TRBV30 to TRBJ1-4; tentative D call: TRBD1 (6 bases). Germline CDR1 GTSNPN, CDR2 SVGIG (reference sequence). The CDR3 runs to 16 residues. Deletions cut 3 bases from V and 8 bases from J, with 22 bases between. For the CDR3, the DNA is TGTGCCTGGAGACCCGGGGGGGGCTTGGAGTTAGAAAAACTGTTTTTT. This sequence encodes CAWRPGGGLELEKLFF.

The chain is built from TRBV2 and TRBJ1-1; 7 nucleotides line up with TRBD1. The CDR3 spans 12 residues. Germline CDR1 reads SNHLY; CDR2 reads FYNNEI. Germline trimming cut 3 bases from V and 9 bases from J; bases unmatched to any gene: 4. The CDR3 loop reads CASSEGGQKAFF. CDR3 in DNA: TGTGCCAGCAGTGAGGGGGGACAGAAAGCTTTCTTT.

The chain is built from TRBV18 and TRBJ2-5; perhaps TRBD1 as D (6 bases). The CDR3 has 13 residues. The germline CDR1 and CDR2 sequences are KGHSH and LQKENI. Deletions cut 3 bases from V and 4 bases from J, with 9 bases between. The CDR3 nucleotides read TGTGCCAGCTCACCGGGGGCCGGAGAGACCCAGTACTTC. Translated: CASSPGAGETQYF.

This sequence joins TRBV5-4 and TRBJ2-2; tentative D call: TRBD2 (6 bases). Trimming removed 4 bases at V and 0 bases at J, with 10 bases between. Germline-derived CDR1 and CDR2 are SGHNT and YYREEE (reference sequence). This CDR3 has 15 amino acids. The CDR3 DNA reads TGTGCCAGCAGCGTAAGCGGGCCGAACACCGGGGAGCTGTTTTTT. Protein: CASSVSGPNTGELFF.

The chain links TRBV5-1 to TRBJ2-3, with D hard to call. The CDR3 consists of 14 residues. The ends were cut back, 0 bases at V and 5 bases at J, with 10 bases in the middle. The germline V gene has CDR1 SGHRS and CDR2 YFSETQ. CDR3 amino acids: CASSLGGRQDTQYF. The DNA for the CDR3 is TGCGCCAGCAGCTTGGGAGGCCGCCAAGATACGCAGTATTTT.

V usage is TRBV18 and J usage is TRBJ2-5; D uncertain. CDR3 size: 13 residues. Germline CDR1 KGHSH, CDR2 LQKENI. Deletions cut 2 bases from V and 1 base from J, with 5 bases between. In DNA, the CDR3 is TGTGCCAGCTCACCAGCAGTCCAAGAGACCCAGTACTTC. This translates into CASSPAVQETQYF.

The chain links TRBV14 to TRBJ2-5; D is possibly TRBD2 (6 bases). CDR3 length equals 16 residues. V shed 3 bases and J shed 1 base, with 15 bases lying between them. Germline V gives CDR1 SGHDN, CDR2 FVKESK. For the CDR3, the DNA is TGTGCCAGCAGCCAGACTAGTCCCCGAGTCCAAGAGACCCAGTACTTC. Translating it yields CASSQTSPRVQETQYF. Combining the CDR3 with reference TRBV14 and TRBJ2-5 gives the whole variable domain EAGVTQFPSHSVIEKGQTVTLRCDPISGHDNLYWYRRVMGKEIKFLLHFVKESKQDESGMPNNRFLAERTGGTYSTLKVQPAELEDSGVYFCASSQTSPRVQETQYFGPGTRLLVL.

The table lists this clone with a count of one. This rearrangement joins TRBV19 to TRBJ1-6; TRBD1 matches 9 bases. This CDR3 is built from 13 residues. The J segment lost 8 bases and the V segment lost 7 bases, leaving 3 bases of the junction unmatched. Per the germline V gene, CDR1 is LNHDA and CDR2 is SQIVND (reference sequence). The DNA of the CDR3 is TGTGCCAGTAAAGGACAGGGGTATTCACCCCTCCACTTT. It codes for CASKGQGYSPLHF.

The chain couples TRBV27 to TRBJ1-5; TRBD1 matches at 9 bases. The V segment lost 2 bases and the J segment 4 bases; nucleotides outside the gene matches: 12. The CDR3 totals 18 residues. Germline CDR1 is MNHEY and CDR2 is SMNVEV (reference sequence). CDR3 region: CASSLKAPGQGWNQPQHF. The CDR3 DNA is TGTGCCAGCAGTTTAAAGGCCCCGGGACAGGGTTGGAATCAGCCCCAGCATTTT.

V usage is TRBV11-2 and J usage is TRBJ2-3, with D possibly being TRBD2 (6 bases). CDR3 length: 14 residues. Germline values: CDR1 SGHAT, CDR2 FQNNGV. V dropped 5 bases and J dropped 0 bases, with 9 bases sitting between them. CDR3 nucleotides: TGTGCCAGCAGCCCTCGGGGGAGCACAGATACGCAGTATTTT. Its protein product is CASSPRGSTDTQYF.